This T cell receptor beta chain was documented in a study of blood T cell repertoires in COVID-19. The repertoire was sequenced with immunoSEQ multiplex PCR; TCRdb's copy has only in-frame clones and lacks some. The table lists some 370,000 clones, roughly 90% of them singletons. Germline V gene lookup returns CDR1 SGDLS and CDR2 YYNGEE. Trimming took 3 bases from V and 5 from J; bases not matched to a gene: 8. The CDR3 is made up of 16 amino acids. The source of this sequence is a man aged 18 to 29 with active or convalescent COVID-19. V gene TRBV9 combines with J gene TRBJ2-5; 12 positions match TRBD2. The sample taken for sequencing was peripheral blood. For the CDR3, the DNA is TGTGCCAGCAGCGCAGCCCTAGCGGGAGGGAGTGAGACCCAGTACTTC. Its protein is CASSAALAGGSETQYF.